The T cell receptor (beta chain) described here comes from a study of OX40 agonist ivuxolimab in advanced cancers. Generated by immunoSEQ multiplex PCR, the TCRdb table keeps only in-frame clones and is missing some. The table includes roughly 90,000 clones, about 90% detected once. Germline CDR1 LNHDA, CDR2 SQIVND (reference sequence). The CDR3 sequence is 14 residues long. V lost 4 bases and J lost 6, with 13 bases in between. The source was CD4+ or CD8+ T cells sorted from blood, collected in a trial of the OX40 agonist ivuxolimab. The genes are TRBV19 and TRBJ2-1, with D perhaps being TRBD1 or TRBD2 (5 bases each). The receptor was derived from an adult with an advanced solid tumor such as melanoma, head and neck, liver or kidney cancer. The DNA for the CDR3 is TGTGCCAGTAGTACCGGGACCGGCGGCAATGAGCAGTTCTTC. Its protein is CASSTGTGGNEQFF.